The TCR beta chain under discussion was sequenced for a study of cytomegalovirus exposure and HLA in healthy donors. Study conclusions and caveats: Sequence variants that were highly shared formed a cluster that was likely a sequencing artifact. The classifier, whose performance was assessed in both the original and validation cohorts, reportedly diagnosed cytomegalovirus status with high specificity and sensitivity.

60 Vbeta and 13 Jbeta primers were used in PCR. Using immunoSEQ multiplex PCR, the repertoire was profiled, and TCRdb retains in-frame clones only, with some absent. The repertoire consists of roughly 120,000 clones, with roughly 70% occurring once and the leading ten covering 6% to 8.5%. The germline gives CDR1 MNHNY, CDR2 SVGAGI (reference sequence). The CDR3 length is 16 residues. V shed 5 bases, J shed 2 bases, and the junction held 7 bases outside the gene matches. Comments on this clone: Antigen unknown.

The sequenced sample consisted of PBMCs. The chain combines TRBV6-6 with TRBJ2-2; 8 bases align to TRBD1. The sequence was collected from a man between 40 and 49 years old in good health and CMV-seropositive. CDR3 protein: CASSTVDRENTGELFF. The CDR3 coding sequence is TGTGCCAGCAGTACGGTGGACAGGGAAAACACCGGGGAGCTGTTTTTT.